This TCR beta chain was obtained from a study of cytomegalovirus exposure and HLA in healthy donors. Whole-study results and caveats: Reports showed the classifier diagnosing cytomegalovirus status with high specificity and sensitivity.

The CDR3 runs 14 residues. The germline V gene has CDR1 WSHSY and CDR2 SAAADI. Trimming removed 8 bases from V and 4 bases from J; junction bases left unmatched: 11. In its sample, this clone was seen a few times. Its target is unknown. In the PCR, 60 Vbeta and 13 Jbeta primers were used. The method was immunoSEQ multiplex PCR; TCRdb's version includes in-frame clones alone and lacks a portion of them. The sample has some 220,000 clones, 77% seen once. The chain uses TRBV10-2 and TRBJ2-7; 7 positions agree with TRBD1. Sequencing used PBMCs. The receptor was derived from a woman aged 55-69 years in good health and CMV-seropositive. CDR3 protein: CASQSGTADYEQYF. The CDR3 DNA is TGCGCCAGCCAGTCCGGGACAGCCGATTACGAGCAGTACTTC.